Shown below are 30 T cell receptor beta chains from a single sample sequenced in a study of tumor-infiltrating lymphocytes in oesophageal squamous cell carcinoma. TCRdb re-analysed the PCR reads in MiXCR, keeping a single row per CDR3 protein. Of about 14,000 distinct CDR3 sequences listed, 46% are singletons. The sequencing input was blood. Receptor source: a male donor with esophageal squamous cell carcinoma.

The V call is TRBV7-2, the J call TRBJ2-7; TRBD2 matches at 7 bases. The better agreement between TRBJ2-1 and the DNA end casts doubt on the J call. CDR1 SGHTA and CDR2 FQGNSA come from the germline V gene. The CDR3 runs to 17 residues. Here the CDR3 reads CASSLLLIAGVANEQFF. The CDR3, as DNA: TGTGCCAGCAGCTTATTATTGATTGCGGGAGTAGCTAATGAGCAGTTCTTC.

The chain couples TRBV5-6 to TRBJ2-3; 7 bases match TRBD2. The CDR3 contains 15 residues. Germline trimming cut 1 base from V and 3 bases from J; bases unmatched to any gene: 5. Germline V gives CDR1 SGHDT, CDR2 YYEEEE. CDR3: CASSLMLSGTDTQYF. The CDR3 DNA is TGTGCCAGCAGCTTGATGCTTAGCGGGACAGATACGCAGTATTTT. The full variable domain, with the rest looked up from reference TRBV5-6 and TRBJ2-3, is DAGVTQSPTHLIKTRGQQVTLRCSPKSGHDTVSWYQQALGQGPQFIFQYYEEEERQRGNFPDRFSGHQFPNYSSELNVNALLLGDSALYLCASSLMLSGTDTQYFGPGTRLTVL.

V is TRBV12-3 or TRBV12-4 and J is TRBJ2-5; D is uncertain. The DNA end lines up better with TRBJ2-7; the J call may be wrong. This CDR3 contains 15 residues. The CDR3 sequence is CASSKGQLHSYEQYF. CDR3 coding DNA: TGTGCCAGCAGCAAAGGGCAGCTACACTCATACGAGCAGTACTTC.

This clonotype occurred many times. The chain couples TRBV19 to TRBJ1-1; D may be TRBD1 (5 bases). CDR3 length: 13 residues. V was pared by 7 bases and J by 1 base, with 10 bases between. The germline V gene has CDR1 LNHDA and CDR2 SQIVND (reference sequence). CDR3 sequence reads: CASISRGNTEAFF. In DNA form, the CDR3 reads TGTGCCAGTATAAGTAGGGGGAACACTGAAGCTTTCTTT.

V and J are TRBV6-1 and TRBJ2-5; D gene uncertain. The J call may not be correct, given that the DNA end is closer to TRBJ2-1. The CDR3 is 11 residues long. The V gene's germline CDR1 is MNHNS and CDR2 SASEGT. CDR3 loop: CASTEYNEQFF. In DNA form, the CDR3 reads TGTGCCAGCACCGAGTACAATGAGCAGTTCTTC.

This chain links TRBV27 with TRBJ2-1, with 7 bases fitting TRBD1. The J call could be wrong; TRBJ2-5 is a better fit for the DNA end. The length of the CDR3 is 14 residues. Germline lookup yields CDR1 MNHEY and CDR2 SMNVEV (reference sequence). The CDR3 sequence is CASSPGDSQETQYF. The CDR3 coding sequence is TGTGCCAGCAGTCCTGGGGACAGCCAAGAGACCCAGTACTTC.

This clonotype was observed a handful of times. The chain joins TRBV7-8 to TRBJ2-1; no clear D gene. CDR1 is SGHVS, CDR2 FQNEAQ, per germline. Trimming shortened V by 2 bases and J by 2 bases, and 13 bases separated the two germline ends. CDR3 size: 16 residues. CDR3 coding DNA: TGTGCCAGCAGCTTACTCCTCTCCGGTCCCTACAATGAGCAGTTCTTC. Translation: CASSLLLSGPYNEQFF.

This clonotype has at least ten counts. This clone may be a read error of a much larger clone one base away. The chain links TRBV28 to TRBJ2-5; possibly TRBD2 for D (5 bases). The V gene's germline CDR1 is MDHEN and CDR2 SYDVKM. The length of the CDR3 is 11 residues. Trimming pared 10 bases from V and 11 bases from J, leaving 17 bases between. CDR3 nucleotide sequence: TGTGCCACCGGGGTAGGGTATGAGCAGTACTTC. This codes for CATGVGYEQYF.

This clonotype was recorded at least ten times. A read error may be the cause here, since a much bigger clone is one base away. V is TRBV6-1 and J is TRBJ2-1, with a possible D match to TRBD2 (5 bases). V was clipped by 2 bases and J by 10 bases, with 15 bases between them. The CDR3 length is 14 residues. Germline V CDR1 and CDR2: MNHNS, SASEGT. In DNA form, the CDR3 reads TGTGCCAGCAGTGAACAAGCGGATTCCTACGAGCAGTTCTTC. Translated, it gives CASSEQADSYEQFF.

Regarding this clonotype: The conserved final phenylalanine or tryptophan is absent from the CDR3, which likely points to a read error. It is unclear where the CDR3 begins or ends on the DNA, so no DNA is shown, and the CDR3 is as TCRdb lists it. The chain uses TRBV11-3 and TRBJ2-7; the D call in the table, TRBD2, was not verified against the DNA. The CDR3 is 16 amino acids long, termini counted. CDR1 is SGHNT, CDR2 YENEEA, per germline. This CDR3 is CASSFGTQTYGYTFGS.

This rearrangement joins TRBV7-9 to TRBJ2-7; the D gene is possibly TRBD1 (6 bases). The J call may be wrong; the DNA end is better matched by TRBJ2-1. Germline loops: CDR1 SEHNR, CDR2 FQNEAQ (reference sequence). The CDR3 contains 14 residues. In DNA, the CDR3 is TGTGCCAGCAGCTTACATACCGGGACAAATGAGCAGTTCTTC. Translating it yields CASSLHTGTNEQFF.

V is TRBV7-3 and J is TRBJ1-1; D remains ambiguous. The V end was cut by 2 bases, the J end by 4 bases, with 11 bases between. The CDR3 sequence is 14 residues long. Germline lookup yields CDR1 SGHTA and CDR2 FQGTGA. CDR3 in amino acids: CASSLVRTSTEAFF. Here the CDR3 DNA reads TGTGCCAGCAGCTTAGTGCGCACCTCCACTGAAGCTTTCTTT.

This clonotype was counted between two and nine times. This chain connects TRBV12-3 or TRBV12-4 to TRBJ2-5; 7 positions match TRBD2. The assigned J gene may be wrong: the sequence end matches TRBJ2-7 better. This CDR3 region has 13 residues. The CDR3 region is CASSKNSGYEQYF. The CDR3 coding sequence is TGTGCCAGCAGTAAGAATAGCGGGTACGAGCAGTACTTC.

Remarks on this clonotype: This may come from a read error, since a much larger clone is one base off. The DNA for the CDR3 is TGTGCCAGCCAGGTAGCGAACACCGGGGAGCTGTATTTT. Translating it yields CASQVANTGELYF. The chain is built from TRBV7-3 and TRBJ2-3; D possibly corresponds to TRBD2 (5 bases). The CDR3 is made up of 13 amino acids. V lost 8 bases and J 14 bases, leaving 23 bases between the germline ends. CDR1 is SGHTA, CDR2 FQGTGA, per germline. Combining the CDR3 with reference TRBV7-3 and TRBJ2-3 gives the whole variable domain GAGVSQTPSNKVTEKGKYVELRCDPISGHTALYWYRQSLGQGPEFLIYFQGTGAADDSGLPNDRFFAVRPEGSVSTLKIQRTERGDSAVYLCASQVANTGELYFGPGTRLTVL.

This chain uses TRBV7-6 with TRBJ2-4; TRBD2 aligns across 7 bases. TRBJ2-1 explains the end of the DNA better; the J call may be wrong. Germline V gene sequence: CDR1 SGHVS, CDR2 FNYEAQ. The CDR3 contains 15 residues. CDR3 coding DNA: TGTGCCAGCAGCCTTATTGGGAGGGACCAAGAGACCCAGTTCTTC. Protein: CASSLIGRDQETQFF.

As for this clonotype: The germline gene is not matched at one end of the junction; a read error may be the cause. The chain uses TRBV28 and TRBJ2-5; 8 positions agree with TRBD1. The CDR3 length is 16 residues. Germline CDR1 and CDR2: MDHEN and SYDVKM. CDR3 DNA sequence: TGTGCCAGCACCTCCCGGACAGGGCTGCATAATTCACCCCTCCACTTC. Its translation: CASTSRTGLHNSPLHF.

J is TRBJ2-7 and V is TRBV7-9, with D possibly matching TRBD1 (6 bases). Judging by the DNA end, TRBJ2-1 fits better; the J call may be wrong. Looked up from germline, CDR1 is SEHNR and CDR2 is FQNEAQ (reference sequence). This CDR3 spans 13 amino acids. The CDR3 DNA is TGTGCCAGCAGCTCTAGGGGGATAAATGAGCAGTTCTTC. Translated: CASSSRGINEQFF.

The rearrangement uses TRBV7-2 and TRBJ2-1; D perhaps matches TRBD2 (6 bases). The last part of the DNA fits TRBJ2-7 better; the J call may be wrong. This CDR3 is 14 amino acids long. In germline, CDR1 is SGHTA, CDR2 FQGNSA. CDR3 in DNA: TGTGCCAGCAGCTTAGCAGGGAGGACCTACGAGCAGTACTTC. As protein: CASSLAGRTYEQYF.

Remarks on this clonotype: A read error is possible here, since a much larger clone lies one base away. Written as DNA, the CDR3 is TGTGCCAGCAGCCTAGGTTGCGAGCAGTACTTC. Protein: CASSLGCEQYF. This sequence joins TRBV14 and TRBJ2-6, with D uncertain. The end of the DNA aligns better with TRBJ2-7, so the J call may be wrong. The CDR3 is 11 residues long. Germline lookup yields CDR1 SGHDN and CDR2 FVKESK.

The table lists this clonotype with a few counts. The rearrangement joins TRBV7-6 to TRBJ1-4; possibly TRBD1 for D (5 bases). V shed 1 base and J shed 7 bases, with 13 bases lying between them. Germline CDR1 SGHVS, CDR2 FNYEAQ. This CDR3 has 15 residues. CDR3 amino acids: CASSLGGRTGEKLFF. The DNA of the CDR3 is TGTGCCAGCAGCTTAGGGGGACGGACGGGTGAAAAACTGTTTTTT.

The J gene is TRBJ1-6, the V gene TRBV5-1, with D unresolved. Germline CDR1 and CDR2: SGHRS and YFSETQ. With 4 bases removed from V and 19 bases from J, the gap between germline ends came to 18 bases. This CDR3 is 12 amino acids long. The CDR3: CASSDQLNEQHF. The CDR3 DNA reads as TGCGCCAGCAGCGATCAACTCAATGAGCAGCACTTT.

The chain links TRBV27 to TRBJ2-1; D gene uncertain. Per germline, CDR1 MNHEY and CDR2 SMNVEV (reference sequence). Trimming left V 2 bases short and J 0 bases short, with 11 bases between. The CDR3 spans 16 residues. The CDR3 region is CASSLRASRSYNEQFF. Written as DNA, the CDR3 is TGTGCCAGCAGTTTACGGGCCTCGCGCTCCTACAATGAGCAGTTCTTC.

This clonotype has more than one count but fewer than ten. The chain joins TRBV7-6 to TRBJ2-5; the D gene is possibly TRBD2 (6 bases). The end of the DNA is better explained by TRBJ2-1, so the J call may be wrong. CDR1 and CDR2 (germline): SGHVS, FNYEAQ. The CDR3 covers 16 residues. CDR3: CASSSSSEGSYNEQFF. CDR3 nucleotides: TGTGCCAGCAGTTCCTCTAGCGAAGGCTCCTACAATGAGCAGTTCTTC.

This clonotype is medium-sized (0.01 to 0.1%) within its sample. This rearrangement joins TRBV7-3 to TRBJ2-1; tentatively, D is TRBD2 (6 bases). Trimming removed 1 base at V and 8 bases at J, with 18 bases between. This CDR3 is built from 16 residues. CDR1 is SGHTA and CDR2 is FQGTGA in the germline V gene. The CDR3 here is CASSLMKRAGLDEQFF. CDR3 DNA sequence: TGTGCCAGCAGCTTAATGAAGCGGGCGGGGCTGGATGAGCAGTTCTTC. Full variable domain (remainder filled in from reference TRBV7-3 and TRBJ2-1): GAGVSQTPSNKVTEKGKYVELRCDPISGHTALYWYRQSLGQGPEFLIYFQGTGAADDSGLPNDRFFAVRPEGSVSTLKIQRTERGDSAVYLCASSLMKRAGLDEQFFGPGTRLTVL.

About this clonotype itself: Since the CDR3 does not end with the conserved phenylalanine or tryptophan, this likely comes from a read error. No DNA is shown, since the ends of the CDR3 on it are uncertain; the CDR3 is the one TCRdb lists. The chain carries TRBV7-2 and TRBJ2-1; the table's D gene call, TRBD1, was not cross checked with the DNA. Germline loops: CDR1 SGHTA, CDR2 FQGNSA. Counting both end residues, the CDR3 totals 18 amino acids. CDR3 sequence reads: CASSFKTGGRSSPLHFGN.

By sample fraction, this clonotype is medium-sized (0.01 to 0.1%). The chain combines TRBV7-3 with TRBJ2-3; weak D call: TRBD2 (6 bases). V lost 1 base to trimming and J lost 1 base, with 15 bases between them. The germline gives CDR1 SGHTA, CDR2 FQGTGA. The CDR3 runs to 17 residues. The CDR3 protein is CASSLRGGRYRTDTQYF. In DNA, the CDR3 is TGTGCCAGCAGCTTAAGAGGTGGGAGGTATCGCACAGATACGCAGTATTTT.

The chain carries TRBV3-1 and TRBJ2-4, with TRBD1 as a possible D gene (6 bases). Looked up from germline, CDR1 is LGHDT and CDR2 is YNNKEL (reference sequence). This CDR3 comprises 13 residues. V lost 4 bases and J lost 12, with 16 bases in between. CDR3 amino acids: CASSPSRTAPQYF. CDR3 nucleotides: TGTGCCAGCAGCCCGTCCAGGACAGCCCCTCAGTACTTC.

This clonotype was observed at least ten times. V and J are TRBV7-6 and TRBJ2-7; no reliable D call. V lost 5 bases and J lost 6, with 8 bases in between. The CDR3 contains 11 residues. CDR1 SGHVS and CDR2 FNYEAQ come from the germline V gene. CDR3 DNA sequence: TGTGCCAGCAGCCCCGGTGGCGAGCAGTACTTC. It encodes CASSPGGEQYF.

This clonotype was detected once. The chain recombines TRBV19 with TRBJ2-1; D is perhaps TRBD1 or TRBD2 (5 bases each). The V gene lost 3 bases and the J gene lost 10 bases, with 16 bases spanning the gap. Germline V gene lookup returns CDR1 LNHDA and CDR2 SQIVND (reference sequence). The CDR3 has 14 residues. In nucleotides, the CDR3 is TGTGCCAGTAGTATGGTTCCGGGGCCCTACGAGCAGTTCTTC. It specifies CASSMVPGPYEQFF.

V and J are TRBV7-6 and TRBJ2-3, with 9 bases matching TRBD2. Germline V lookup: CDR1 SGHVS, CDR2 FNYEAQ. This CDR3 has 15 amino acids. The ends lost 4 bases at V and 5 bases at J; junction bases unmatched: 7. CDR3 in DNA: TGTGCCAGCAGCTCAATAGCGGGAGCAATAGATACGCAGTATTTT. Its protein is CASSSIAGAIDTQYF. Full variable domain (rest looked up from reference TRBV7-6 and TRBJ2-3): GAGVSQSPRYKVTKRGQDVALRCDPISGHVSLYWYRQALGQGPEFLTYFNYEAQQDKSGLPNDRFSAERPEGSISTLTIQRTEQRDSAMYRCASSSIAGAIDTQYFGPGTRLTVL.